The entry below describes one TCR beta chain. Its specificity is not known. One entry per CDR3 protein results from TCRdb running MiXCR on the multiplex PCR reads. The data show roughly 120,000 distinct CDR3 sequences, just under 20% seen once. Samples came from axillary lymph nodes draining the breast cancer. These data originate in a study of breast tumors, draining lymph nodes, adjacent tissues. General study findings and limits: Data fit most tumor T cells coming from lymph node, expanding in tumor. Compared with lymph nodes, tumors were less diverse; compared with nontumor tissue, more. Data only fit, rather than demonstrated, lymph node origin of most tumor T cells.

V dropped 5 bases and J dropped 1; count of bases not matched to a gene: 10. CDR1 and CDR2 from the germline V gene are DFQATT and SNEGSKA (reference sequence). This CDR3 is 16 amino acids long. This TCR came from a female donor with breast cancer. Some clones in this sample may be carry-over from other donors' samples. Sequences were obtained from axillary lymph node tissue. This rearrangement joins TRBV20-1 to TRBJ1-1; 10 bases are a match to TRBD1. The CDR3, as DNA: TGCAGTGCTCGGAGGACAGGGGGGTTTAAGAACACTGAAGCTTTCTTT. This encodes CSARRTGGFKNTEAFF.